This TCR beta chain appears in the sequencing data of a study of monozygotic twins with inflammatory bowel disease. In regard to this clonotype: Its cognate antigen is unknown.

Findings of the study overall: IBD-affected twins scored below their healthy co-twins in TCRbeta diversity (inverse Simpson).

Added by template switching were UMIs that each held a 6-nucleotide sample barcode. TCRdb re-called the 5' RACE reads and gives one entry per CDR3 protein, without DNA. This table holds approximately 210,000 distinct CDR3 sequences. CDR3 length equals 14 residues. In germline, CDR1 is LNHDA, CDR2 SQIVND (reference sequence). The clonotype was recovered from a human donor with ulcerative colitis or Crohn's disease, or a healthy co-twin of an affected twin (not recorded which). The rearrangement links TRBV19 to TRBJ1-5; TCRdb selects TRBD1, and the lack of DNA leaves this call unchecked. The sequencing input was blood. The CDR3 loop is CASSNDRGAQPQHF.